This T cell receptor beta chain originates from a study of CD8 T cells in ankylosing spondylitis listed by TCRdb under 2017. General notes on the study: To find TCR variants linked to disease, the study profiled T cell receptor beta repertoires in ankylosing spondylitis patients and healthy donors. In total, the full study cohort was made up of about 110 healthy donors and roughly 27 ankylosing spondylitis patients. Peripheral blood was sampled, and synovial fluid was also collected from ankylosing spondylitis patients. Overall study results and their limits: Significant enrichment of the disease-linked clones was reported in matched synovial fluid samples from ankylosing spondylitis patients. Some motif variants had previously been reported in the synovial fluid and blood of reactive arthritis patients, which suggests shared mechanisms of disease initiation. A TCR beta motif of several highly homologous amino acid variants appeared characteristic of blood from ankylosing spondylitis patients. In peripheral blood, the disease-linked clones were found at relatively low frequencies and had a CD8+ phenotype.

This clonotype has just a few counts. Its cognate antigen has yet to be identified. Base qualities were left out, and no much larger clone turns up one base away. CDR1 is given as DFQATT and CDR2 as SNEGSKA, both from the germline V gene (reference sequence). The cysteine opens and the phenylalanine closes a CDR3 of 14 amino acids. CDR3 DNA is the only sequence kept; it has 42 bases, read in frame from the first base. V is shortened by 4 bases, J by 2 bases, and the region joining them spans 12 bases. Instrument on record: Illumina HiSeq 2500. Quantitative 5'-RACE with molecular barcodes was the method used to prepare the TCR beta libraries. As for the original processing: Disease-linked TCR variants were identified with a new computational method built on a probabilistic model of VDJ rearrangement. The public reads were reprocessed in TCRdb via fastp at Q25 and MiXCR, keeping in-frame beta chains. Rows are unified per CDR3 protein, each entry keeping the most common DNA and genes. The V and J calls come from TCRdb's annotation, not from the publication. This sample lists 450,000 or so distinct CDR3 sequences; roughly a quarter were detected once. The leading ten clones occupy 0.89% of the sample.

Sequencing was performed on blood, either unsorted or a sorted T cell fraction (not recorded which). This clonotype was obtained from a male donor with ankylosing spondylitis. The V and J segments used are TRBV20-1 and TRBJ1-5, with TRBD1 perhaps the D gene, on 6 matching bases. In nucleotides, the sequence is TGCAGTGCTACCCGACAGGTTGGCAATCAGCCCCAGCATTTT. Its protein reads: CSATRQVGNQPQHF.